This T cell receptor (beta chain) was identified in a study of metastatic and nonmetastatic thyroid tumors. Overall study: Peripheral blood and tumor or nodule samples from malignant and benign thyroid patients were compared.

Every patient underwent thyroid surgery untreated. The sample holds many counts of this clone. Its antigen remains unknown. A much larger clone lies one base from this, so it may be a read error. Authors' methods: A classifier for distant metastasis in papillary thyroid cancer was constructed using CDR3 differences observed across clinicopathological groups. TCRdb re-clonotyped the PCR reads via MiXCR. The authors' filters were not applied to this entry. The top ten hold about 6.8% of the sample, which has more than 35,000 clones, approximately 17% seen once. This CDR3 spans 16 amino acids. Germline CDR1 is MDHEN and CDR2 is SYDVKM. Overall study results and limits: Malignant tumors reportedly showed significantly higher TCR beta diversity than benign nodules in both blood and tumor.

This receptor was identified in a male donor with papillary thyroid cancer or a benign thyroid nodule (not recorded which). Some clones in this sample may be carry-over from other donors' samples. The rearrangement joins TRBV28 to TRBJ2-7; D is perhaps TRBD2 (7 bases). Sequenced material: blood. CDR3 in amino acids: CASSSAGGGFGDEQCF. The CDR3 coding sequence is TGTGCCAGCAGTTCCGCGGGCGGGGGCTTTGGGGACGAGCAGTGCTTC. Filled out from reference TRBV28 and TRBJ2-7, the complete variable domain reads DVKVTQSSRYLVKRTGEKVFLECVQDMDHENMFWYRQDPGLGLRLIYFSYDVKMKEKGDIPEGYSVSREKKERFSLILESASTNQTSMYLCASSSAGGGFGDEQCFGPGTRLTVT.